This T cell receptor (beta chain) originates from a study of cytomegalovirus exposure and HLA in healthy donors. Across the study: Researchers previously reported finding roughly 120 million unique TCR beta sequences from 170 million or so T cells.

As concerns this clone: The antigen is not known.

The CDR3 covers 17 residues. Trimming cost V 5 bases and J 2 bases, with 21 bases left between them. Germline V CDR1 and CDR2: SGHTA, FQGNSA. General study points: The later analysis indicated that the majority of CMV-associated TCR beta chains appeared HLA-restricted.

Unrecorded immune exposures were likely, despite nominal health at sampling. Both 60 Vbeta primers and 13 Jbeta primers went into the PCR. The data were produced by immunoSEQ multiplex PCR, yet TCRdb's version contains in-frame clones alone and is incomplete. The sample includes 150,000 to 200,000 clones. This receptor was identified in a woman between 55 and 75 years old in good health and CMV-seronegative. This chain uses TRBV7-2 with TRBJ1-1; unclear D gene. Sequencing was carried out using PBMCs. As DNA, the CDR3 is TGTGCCAGCAGCCCCATACTTAGTTTTATTCGAAACACTGAAGCTTTCTTT. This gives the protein CASSPILSFIRNTEAFF.